This TCR beta chain comes out of a study of blood T cell repertoires in COVID-19. This CDR3 has 11 residues. Germline CDR1 is LGHDT and CDR2 is YNNKEL (reference sequence). Remarks on this clone: The germline gene is not matched at one end of the junction; a read error may be the cause.

Clones were read by immunoSEQ multiplex PCR, and TCRdb kept only the in-frame ones, dropping some. This table has roughly 13,000 clones, 75% to 90% appearing once. The sample taken for sequencing was peripheral blood. The TCR sequence derives from a human donor in a cohort sampled during active COVID-19. The rearrangement links TRBV3-1 (or the pseudogene TRBV3-2) to TRBJ1-1, with TRBD1 matching 8 bases. The CDR3 spells CASSHCRTGRF. DNA for the CDR3: TGTGCCAGCAGCCATTGCCGGACAGGGCGATTT.